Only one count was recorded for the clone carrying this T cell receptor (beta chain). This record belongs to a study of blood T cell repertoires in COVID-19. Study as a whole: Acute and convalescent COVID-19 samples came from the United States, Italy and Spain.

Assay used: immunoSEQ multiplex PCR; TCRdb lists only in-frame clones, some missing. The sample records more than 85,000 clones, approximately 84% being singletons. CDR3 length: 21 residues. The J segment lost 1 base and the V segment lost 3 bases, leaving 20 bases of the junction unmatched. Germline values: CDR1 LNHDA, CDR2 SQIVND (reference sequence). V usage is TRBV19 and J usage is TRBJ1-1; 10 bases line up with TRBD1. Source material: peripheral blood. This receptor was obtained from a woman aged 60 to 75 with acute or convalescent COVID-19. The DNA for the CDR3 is TGTGCCAGTAGTATGGGAGGGACAGGGGCTTCCAACATCCCCCCGAACACTGAAGCTTTCTTT. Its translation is CASSMGGTGASNIPPNTEAFF.